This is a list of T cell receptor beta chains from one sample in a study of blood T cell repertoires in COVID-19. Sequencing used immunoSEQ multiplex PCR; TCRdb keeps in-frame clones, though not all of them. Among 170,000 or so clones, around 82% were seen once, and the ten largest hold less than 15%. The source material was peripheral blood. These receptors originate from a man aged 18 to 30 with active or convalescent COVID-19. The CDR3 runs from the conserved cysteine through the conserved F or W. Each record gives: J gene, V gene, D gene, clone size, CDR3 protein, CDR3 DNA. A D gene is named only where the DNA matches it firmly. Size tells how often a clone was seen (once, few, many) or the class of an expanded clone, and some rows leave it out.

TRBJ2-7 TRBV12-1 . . CASSYRAGTSTNEQYF TGTGCCAGCAGCTACAGAGCCGGGACTAGTACCAACGAGCAGTACTTC
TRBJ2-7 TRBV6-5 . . CASRSTGSSYEQYF TGTGCCAGCAGATCGACAGGAAGCTCCTACGAGCAGTACTTC
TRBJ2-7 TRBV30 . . CAWSPYTSSREQYF TGTGCCTGGAGTCCATACACTAGCTCCCGCGAGCAGTACTTC
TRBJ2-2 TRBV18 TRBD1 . CASSPPGTGRITGELFF TGTGCCAGCTCACCCCCCGGGACAGGGAGAATCACCGGGGAGCTGTTTTTT
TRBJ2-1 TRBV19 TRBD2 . CASSIRLAGDNNEQFF TGTGCCAGTAGTATTCGGCTAGCGGGGGACAACAATGAGCAGTTCTTC
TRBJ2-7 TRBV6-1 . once CASSEGQGPFYEQYF TGTGCCAGCAGTGAAGGCCAGGGCCCCTTCTACGAGCAGTACTTC
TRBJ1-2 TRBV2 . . CASSTGIYGYTF TGTGCCAGCAGTACAGGGATTTATGGCTACACCTTC
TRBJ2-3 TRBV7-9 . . CAIRTASDTQYF TGTGCCATACGGACAGCTTCAGATACGCAGTATTTT
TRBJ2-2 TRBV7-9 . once CASSRATAHLTGELFF TGTGCCAGCAGCCGAGCGACAGCGCACCTCACCGGGGAGCTGTTTTTT
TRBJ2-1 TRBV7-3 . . CASSLDSSYNEQFF TGTGCCAGCAGCCTCGACAGTTCCTACAATGAGCAGTTCTTC
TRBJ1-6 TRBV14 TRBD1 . CASSQETGVQSPLHF TGTGCCAGCAGCCAAGAAACAGGGGTGCAGTCACCCCTCCACTTT
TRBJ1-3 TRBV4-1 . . CASSPRTLSGNTIYF TGCGCCAGCAGCCCGAGGACACTCTCTGGAAACACCATATATTTT
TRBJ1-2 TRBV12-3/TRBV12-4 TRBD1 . CASSPDRGLGYTF TGTGCCAGCAGTCCCGACAGGGGGCTTGGCTACACCTTC
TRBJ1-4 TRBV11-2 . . CASSSPGEGLDEKLFF TGTGCCAGCAGCTCCCCGGGGGAGGGGTTAGATGAAAAACTGTTTTTT
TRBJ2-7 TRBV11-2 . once CASSLVGTHYEQYF TGTGCCAGCAGCTTAGTGGGGACTCATTACGAGCAGTACTTC
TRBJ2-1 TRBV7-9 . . CASSLSQVQGLNEQFF TGTGCCAGCAGCTTGAGTCAAGTCCAGGGGCTCAATGAGCAGTTCTTC
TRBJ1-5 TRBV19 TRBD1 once CASSIQGDQPQHF TGTGCCAGTAGCATCCAGGGGGATCAGCCCCAGCATTTT
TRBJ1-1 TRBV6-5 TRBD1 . CASSMDRAREAFF TGTGCCAGCAGTATGGACAGGGCGAGGGAAGCTTTCTTT
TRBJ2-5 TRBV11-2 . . CASSLDLPGVETQYF TGTGCCAGCAGCTTAGATCTTCCAGGGGTGGAGACCCAGTACTTC
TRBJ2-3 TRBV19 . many CASKLADTQYF TGTGCCAGTAAGCTGGCAGATACGCAGTATTTT
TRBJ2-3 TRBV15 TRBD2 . CATSPGLAGTDTQYF TGTGCCACCAGCCCTGGACTAGCGGGGACAGATACGCAGTATTTT
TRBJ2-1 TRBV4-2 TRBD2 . CASSQDGARTRKNEQFF TGTGCCAGCAGCCAAGATGGGGCCCGGACTAGAAAAAATGAGCAGTTCTTC